These T cell receptor beta chains were read from a single sample in a study of blood T cells in healthy people across ages. Via MiXCR, TCRdb re-called the 5' RACE reads, giving one row per CDR3 protein. The table shows about 670,000 distinct CDR3 sequences, with about 50% occurring only once. Sequencing was carried out using blood. The receptor set was obtained from a woman older than 75 in good health. Both conserved end residues are part of each CDR3. D genes are given only for firm matches. For some rows the clone size is stated as once, few or many, or as a class when expanded; others skip it.

J gene: TRBJ2-1
clone size: few
D gene: TRBD1
V gene: TRBV7-2
CDR3 length: 13
CDR3 protein: CASSPRQGGEQFF
CDR3 DNA: TGTGCCAGCAGCCCTAGACAGGGTGGTGAGCAGTTCTTC

J gene: TRBJ2-5
clone size: .
D gene: .
V gene: TRBV29-1
CDR3 length: 13
CDR3 protein: CSVDTDFGETQYF
CDR3 DNA: TGCAGCGTTGACACGGACTTTGGGGAGACCCAGTACTTC

J gene: TRBJ2-1
clone size: .
D gene: .
V gene: TRBV3-1
CDR3 length: 14
CDR3 protein: CASSHGHQAGEQFF
CDR3 DNA: TGTGCCAGCAGCCACGGACATCAAGCTGGCGAGCAGTTCTTC

J gene: TRBJ2-7
clone size: .
D gene: .
V gene: TRBV28
CDR3 length: 15
CDR3 protein: CASKGLASSYNEQYF
CDR3 DNA: TGTGCCAGCAAGGGGCTAGCGAGCTCCTACAATGAGCAGTACTTC

J gene: TRBJ2-3
clone size: .
D gene: .
V gene: TRBV21-1
CDR3 length: 14
CDR3 protein: CASTNERTTDTQYF
CDR3 DNA: TGTGCCAGCACCAACGAGCGGACCACAGATACGCAGTATTTT

J gene: TRBJ2-7
clone size: .
D gene: .
V gene: TRBV7-8
CDR3 length: 14
CDR3 protein: CASSYQKASDEQYF
CDR3 DNA: TGTGCCAGCAGCTACCAAAAGGCCTCCGACGAGCAGTACTTC

J gene: TRBJ1-4
clone size: .
D gene: .
V gene: TRBV5-1
CDR3 length: 16
CDR3 protein: CASSRTGTGINKKLFF
CDR3 DNA: TGCGCCAGCAGCCGAACCGGGACGGGAATCAATAAAAAACTGTTTTTT

J gene: TRBJ2-2
clone size: .
D gene: .
V gene: TRBV18
CDR3 length: 16
CDR3 protein: CASSPMGNLYTGELFF
CDR3 DNA: TGTGCCAGCTCACCAATGGGGAATTTATACACCGGGGAGCTGTTTTTT

J gene: TRBJ2-1
clone size: .
D gene: TRBD2
V gene: TRBV9
CDR3 length: 16
CDR3 protein: CASSVRSGGQNNEQFF
CDR3 DNA: TGTGCCAGCAGCGTAAGAAGCGGGGGGCAAAACAATGAGCAGTTCTTC

J gene: TRBJ1-2
clone size: .
D gene: .
V gene: TRBV15
CDR3 length: 13
CDR3 protein: CATSSGQSYGYTF
CDR3 DNA: TGTGCCACCAGCAGCGGACAGAGCTATGGCTACACCTTC

J gene: TRBJ2-4
clone size: few
D gene: TRBD1
V gene: TRBV5-4
CDR3 length: 11
CDR3 protein: CASSRGQGEYF
CDR3 DNA: TGTGCCAGCAGCCGAGGACAGGGAGAGTACTTC

J gene: TRBJ2-4
clone size: once
D gene: .
V gene: TRBV9
CDR3 length: 13
CDR3 protein: CASSVDVGNIQYF
CDR3 DNA: TGTGCCAGCAGCGTAGACGTTGGGAACATTCAGTACTTC

J gene: TRBJ2-7
clone size: .
D gene: TRBD2
V gene: TRBV2
CDR3 length: 14
CDR3 protein: CASSGGRGTYEQYF
CDR3 DNA: TGTGCCAGCAGCGGCGGGAGGGGGACCTACGAGCAGTACTTC

J gene: TRBJ2-3
clone size: .
D gene: TRBD1
V gene: TRBV19
CDR3 length: 13
CDR3 protein: CASKETGDLTQYF
CDR3 DNA: TGTGCCAGTAAGGAGACAGGGGACCTTACGCAGTATTTT

J gene: TRBJ2-1
clone size: .
D gene: TRBD2
V gene: TRBV6-2/TRBV6-3
CDR3 length: 14
CDR3 protein: CAIKWREENNEQFF
CDR3 DNA: TGTGCCATAAAGTGGCGGGAGGAGAACAATGAGCAGTTCTTC

J gene: TRBJ2-2
clone size: .
D gene: TRBD2
V gene: TRBV15
CDR3 length: 15
CDR3 protein: CATSRDLGLAGELFF
CDR3 DNA: TGTGCCACCAGCAGAGATCTGGGACTAGCGGGGGAGCTGTTTTTT

J gene: TRBJ1-1
clone size: .
D gene: .
V gene: TRBV7-8
CDR3 length: 17
CDR3 protein: CASSSNRIPAMSTEAFF
CDR3 DNA: TGTGCCAGCAGCTCGAACAGGATTCCGGCGATGAGCACTGAAGCTTTCTTT

J gene: TRBJ1-3
clone size: .
D gene: .
V gene: TRBV27
CDR3 length: 15
CDR3 protein: CASSPWDDPGNTIYF
CDR3 DNA: TGTGCCAGCAGTCCGTGGGATGATCCTGGAAACACCATATATTTT

J gene: TRBJ2-7
clone size: .
D gene: .
V gene: TRBV27
CDR3 length: 11
CDR3 protein: CASVGRYEQYF
CDR3 DNA: TGTGCCAGCGTAGGAAGGTACGAGCAGTACTTC

J gene: TRBJ2-3
clone size: .
D gene: TRBD2
V gene: TRBV20-1
CDR3 length: 15
CDR3 protein: CSASPVAGTTDTQYF
CDR3 DNA: TGCAGTGCTAGTCCGGTAGCGGGGACCACAGATACGCAGTATTTT

J gene: TRBJ2-3
clone size: many
D gene: TRBD2
V gene: TRBV20-1
CDR3 length: 14
CDR3 protein: CSAPKTSPMDTQYF
CDR3 DNA: TGCAGTGCTCCGAAGACTAGCCCCATGGATACGCAGTATTTT

J gene: TRBJ2-5
clone size: many
D gene: .
V gene: TRBV12-3/TRBV12-4
CDR3 length: 14
CDR3 protein: CASSPRGPMVTQYF
CDR3 DNA: TGTGCCAGCTCACCCCGCGGACCCATGGTGACCCAGTACTTC

J gene: TRBJ2-3
clone size: .
D gene: .
V gene: TRBV3-1
CDR3 length: 16
CDR3 protein: CASSQFPSRVGDTQYF
CDR3 DNA: TGTGCCAGCAGCCAATTTCCTAGCAGGGTCGGGGATACGCAGTATTTT

J gene: TRBJ2-5
clone size: many
D gene: TRBD1
V gene: TRBV29-1
CDR3 length: 16
CDR3 protein: CSVEGPGQGKQETQYF
CDR3 DNA: TGCAGCGTTGAAGGGCCGGGACAGGGAAAACAAGAGACCCAGTACTTC

J gene: TRBJ1-2
clone size: once
D gene: .
V gene: TRBV5-1
CDR3 length: 15
CDR3 protein: CASSLSTGQEYSYTF
CDR3 DNA: TGCGCCAGCAGCTTGTCCACAGGGCAGGAGTATAGCTACACCTTC

J gene: TRBJ2-7
clone size: many
D gene: .
V gene: TRBV2
CDR3 length: 14
CDR3 protein: CASSEAGVRDEQYF
CDR3 DNA: TGTGCCAGCAGTGAAGCCGGCGTTAGGGACGAGCAGTACTTC

J gene: TRBJ2-5
clone size: few
D gene: TRBD2
V gene: TRBV24-1
CDR3 length: 16
CDR3 protein: CATSDPQRGGRETQYF
CDR3 DNA: TGTGCCACCAGTGATCCGCAGCGGGGGGGCCGGGAGACCCAGTACTTC

J gene: TRBJ2-7
clone size: .
D gene: TRBD1
V gene: TRBV25-1
CDR3 length: 17
CDR3 protein: CASRGPRDRGFSYEQYF
CDR3 DNA: TGTGCCAGCAGGGGCCCCCGGGACAGGGGTTTTTCCTACGAGCAGTACTTC

J gene: TRBJ1-1
clone size: few
D gene: TRBD1
V gene: TRBV12-3/TRBV12-4
CDR3 length: 14
CDR3 protein: CASTRGFVSTEAFF
CDR3 DNA: TGTGCCAGCACCAGGGGGTTCGTAAGCACTGAAGCTTTCTTT

J gene: TRBJ1-2
clone size: .
D gene: .
V gene: TRBV15
CDR3 length: 14
CDR3 protein: CATSRVGRNYGYTF
CDR3 DNA: TGTGCCACCAGCAGAGTCGGTAGAAACTATGGCTACACCTTC

J gene: TRBJ2-2
clone size: .
D gene: TRBD1
V gene: TRBV2
CDR3 length: 15
CDR3 protein: CATVRGQGYTGELFF
CDR3 DNA: TGTGCCACAGTTAGGGGACAGGGTTACACCGGGGAGCTGTTTTTT

J gene: TRBJ2-1
clone size: .
D gene: TRBD2
V gene: TRBV5-1
CDR3 length: 14
CDR3 protein: CASSWTSGDGEQFF
CDR3 DNA: TGCGCCAGCAGCTGGACTAGCGGCGACGGTGAGCAGTTCTTC

J gene: TRBJ1-5
clone size: .
D gene: .
V gene: TRBV12-3/TRBV12-4
CDR3 length: 17
CDR3 protein: CASSPSPWRMGNQPQHF
CDR3 DNA: TGTGCCAGCAGCCCCAGCCCTTGGAGGATGGGCAATCAGCCCCAGCATTTT

J gene: TRBJ2-3
clone size: .
D gene: .
V gene: TRBV7-2
CDR3 length: 15
CDR3 protein: CASSLTATRTDTQYF
CDR3 DNA: TGTGCCAGCAGCTTGACAGCCACACGCACAGATACGCAGTATTTT

J gene: TRBJ2-3
clone size: .
D gene: .
V gene: TRBV12-5
CDR3 length: 13
CDR3 protein: CASGRDWGDTQYF
CDR3 DNA: TGTGCTAGTGGCCGAGACTGGGGAGATACGCAGTATTTT

J gene: TRBJ1-5
clone size: .
D gene: TRBD1
V gene: TRBV12-3/TRBV12-4
CDR3 length: 14
CDR3 protein: CASVSGGHNQPQHF
CDR3 DNA: TGTGCCAGCGTTTCAGGGGGCCACAATCAGCCCCAGCATTTT

J gene: TRBJ1-5
clone size: .
D gene: .
V gene: TRBV20-1
CDR3 length: 14
CDR3 protein: CSARAQLSNQPQHF
CDR3 DNA: TGCAGTGCTAGAGCTCAACTTAGCAATCAGCCCCAGCATTTT

J gene: TRBJ2-7
clone size: few
D gene: .
V gene: TRBV7-8
CDR3 length: 14
CDR3 protein: CASSVAGRVSEQYF
CDR3 DNA: TGTGCCAGCAGCGTAGCAGGCAGGGTATCCGAGCAGTACTTC

J gene: TRBJ1-5
clone size: few
D gene: .
V gene: TRBV7-9
CDR3 length: 17
CDR3 protein: CASKRVTGVRGNQPQHF
CDR3 DNA: TGTGCCAGCAAAAGAGTGACGGGAGTGAGGGGCAATCAGCCCCAGCATTTT

J gene: TRBJ2-5
clone size: few
D gene: TRBD2
V gene: TRBV6-5
CDR3 length: 16
CDR3 protein: CASSYDQRGAQETQYF
CDR3 DNA: TGTGCCAGCAGTTACGACCAGCGGGGGGCCCAAGAGACCCAGTACTTC

J gene: TRBJ2-5
clone size: .
D gene: .
V gene: TRBV20-1
CDR3 length: 12
CDR3 protein: CSAQGGKETQYF
CDR3 DNA: TGCAGTGCCCAGGGTGGGAAAGAGACCCAGTACTTC

J gene: TRBJ1-5
clone size: .
D gene: TRBD1
V gene: TRBV2
CDR3 length: 16
CDR3 protein: CASSNRDRDLSQPQHF
CDR3 DNA: TGTGCCAGCAGTAACCGGGACAGGGATCTCAGCCAGCCCCAGCATTTT

J gene: TRBJ2-6
clone size: .
D gene: .
V gene: TRBV2
CDR3 length: 12
CDR3 protein: CALNREANVLTF
CDR3 DNA: TGTGCGTTAAACAGGGAGGCCAACGTCCTGACTTTC

J gene: TRBJ1-2
clone size: .
D gene: .
V gene: TRBV7-4
CDR3 length: 14
CDR3 protein: CASSFRPSGYGYTF
CDR3 DNA: TGTGCCAGCAGCTTCCGACCTAGCGGCTATGGCTACACCTTC

J gene: TRBJ2-1
clone size: .
D gene: .
V gene: TRBV28
CDR3 length: 15
CDR3 protein: CASREPGASYNEQFF
CDR3 DNA: TGTGCCAGCAGAGAGCCGGGGGCGTCCTACAATGAGCAGTTCTTC

J gene: TRBJ1-1
clone size: few
D gene: .
V gene: TRBV6-6
CDR3 length: 15
CDR3 protein: CASSYPIRANTEAFF
CDR3 DNA: TGTGCCAGCAGTTACCCGATAAGGGCGAACACTGAAGCTTTCTTT

J gene: TRBJ2-2
clone size: .
D gene: .
V gene: TRBV5-1
CDR3 length: 15
CDR3 protein: CASSLRGAVAGELFF
CDR3 DNA: TGCGCCAGCAGCTTGCGGGGGGCCGTCGCCGGGGAGCTGTTTTTT